The present T cell receptor beta chain was sequenced within a study of blood T cells in healthy people across ages. This CDR3 is built from 16 residues. In germline, CDR1 is LGHNA, CDR2 YSLEER. J gave up 6 bases and V 0 bases, and 10 bases lay outside the gene matches. The table lists this clonotype with a few counts. A sample-barcoded 5' primer and a J-beta primer mix were used in a second PCR of about 6 to 11 cycles. A single record per CDR3 protein comes from TCRdb applying MiXCR to the 5' RACE reads. The data hold about 720,000 distinct CDR3 sequences, with approximately 25% observed a single time. The data also belong to a second study, concerning T cells of mothers and their children. Per that study: Several children, together with their three healthy Caucasian mothers, made up the donors. The authors used all extracted RNA for cDNA synthesis, at roughly 1.5 ug per 15 ul.

The V gene is TRBV4-3, the J gene TRBJ2-7, with 8 bases fitting TRBD1. This receptor was identified in a boy between 10 and 17 years old in good health. The specimen sequenced was blood. DNA for the CDR3: TGCGCCAGCAGCCAAGATAGCCCCGGGACAGGAGGCGAGCAGTACTTC. Its protein is CASSQDSPGTGGEQYF.